The 3 T cell receptor beta chains below were found in one sample sequenced in a study of blood T cells in healthy people across ages. With a J-beta primer mix and a sample-barcoded 5' primer, a second PCR ran about 7 to 12 cycles. TCRdb processed the 5' RACE reads anew with MiXCR; each CDR3 protein has one entry. Seen here are around 2 million distinct CDR3 sequences, about two fifths observed once, and the top ten hold about 21%. Sequencing was performed on blood. Receptors were obtained from a human donor in good health.

The J gene is TRBJ2-7, the V gene TRBV28, with 7 bases fitting TRBD2. The CDR3 is made up of 16 amino acids. Germline CDR1 MDHEN, CDR2 SYDVKM. The trim removed 5 bases at V and 4 bases at J, leaving 14 bases unmatched. The CDR3 sequence: CASSRLGGGVRYEQYF. The CDR3 DNA reads as TGTGCCAGCAGTCGATTAGGTGGGGGGGTGAGATACGAGCAGTACTTC.

V usage is TRBV6-2 or TRBV6-3 and J usage is TRBJ1-5; the D is unclear. Trimming pared 1 base from V and 4 bases from J, leaving 8 bases between. This CDR3 spans 14 amino acids. CDR1 MNHEY and CDR2 SVGEGT come from the germline V gene. DNA of the CDR3: TGTGCCAGCAGTTACTGGACGGCAAATCAGCCCCAGCATTTT. This translates into CASSYWTANQPQHF.

The rearrangement links TRBV7-8 to TRBJ1-1, with TRBD1 matching 7 bases. The V gene end was trimmed by 5 bases and the J gene end by 8 bases; junction bases not matched to a gene: 11. Germline lookup yields CDR1 SGHVS and CDR2 FQNEAQ. The CDR3 loop spans 14 amino acids. The CDR3 bases are TGTGCCAGCAGCCACGACAGGGCGGTACCAGAAGCTTTCTTT. Amino acids: CASSHDRAVPEAFF.